Shown below are 10 T cell receptor beta chains from a single sample sequenced in a study of blood T cell repertoires in COVID-19. TCRdb's copy holds only in-frame clones and misses some; the assay was immunoSEQ multiplex PCR. The sample has about 400,000 clones, just under 90% seen once. The sample was PBMCs or T cells enriched from blood (not recorded which). All receptors come from a woman in her twenties or thirties who had recovered from COVID-19.

Turning to this clone: Other DNA sequences in this specimen translate into the identical CDR3. This chain uses TRBV28 with TRBJ2-2; the D is unclear. CDR3 size: 13 residues. With 3 bases removed from V and 1 base from J, the gap between germline ends came to 3 bases. CDR1 and CDR2 from the germline V gene are MDHEN and SYDVKM. CDR3 nucleotide sequence: TGTGCCAGCAGTTTTCGGAACACCGGGGAGCTGTTTTTT. Its translation is CASSFRNTGELFF.

A single count supports this clone. CDR3 protein: CASLDRVIGYTF. CDR3 nucleotides: TGTGCCAGCTTGGACAGGGTAATAGGCTACACCTTC. The genes are TRBV9 and TRBJ1-2; TRBD1 matches 8 bases. CDR3 length equals 12 residues. V was clipped by 7 bases and J by 8 bases; unmatched bases: 7. Germline CDR1 and CDR2: SGDLS and YYNGEE. Complete variable domain (other parts from reference TRBV9 and TRBJ1-2): DSGVTQTPKHLITATGQRVTLRCSPRSGDLSVYWYQQSLDQGLQFLIQYYNGEERAKGNILERFSAQQFPDLHSELNLSSLELGDSALYFCASLDRVIGYTFGSGTRLTVV.

The chain carries TRBV18 and TRBJ1-4; the D gene is possibly TRBD1 (5 bases). Trimming left V 4 bases short and J 0 bases short, with 9 bases between. Germline loops: CDR1 KGHSH, CDR2 LQKENI. The CDR3 has 15 residues. The CDR3 nucleotides are TGTGCCAGCTCACAGGGGATACCAACTAATGAAAAACTGTTTTTT. Protein sequence: CASSQGIPTNEKLFF.

V and J are TRBV6-2 or TRBV6-3 and TRBJ2-7, with D hard to call. There are 13 residues in the CDR3. Germline CDR1 and CDR2: MNHEY and SVGEGT. The V end was cut by 5 bases, the J end by 5 bases, with 13 bases between. The DNA for the CDR3 is TGTGCCAGCAGTCCCTTGAGATCCGACGAGCAGTACTTC. Its protein is CASSPLRSDEQYF.

The genes are TRBV19 and TRBJ1-5; 7 bases are a match to TRBD1. Trimming cost V 3 bases and J 3 bases; bases outside gene matches: 2. Germline V CDR1 and CDR2: LNHDA, SQIVND (reference sequence). The CDR3 sequence is 14 residues long. CDR3 loop: CASSMGQNNQPQHF. CDR3 coding DNA: TGTGCCAGTAGTATGGGACAGAACAATCAGCCCCAGCATTTT.

The rearrangement links TRBV5-5 to TRBJ1-1, with TRBD1 identical over 9 bases. The germline V gene encodes CDR1 SGHKS and CDR2 YYEKEE (reference sequence). V dropped 1 base and J dropped 6; count of bases not matched to a gene: 7. CDR3 length: 15 amino acids. CDR3 bases: TGTGCCAGCAGCTTGACAGGGGGCGCCGCCCCTGAAGCTTTCTTT. Its protein product is CASSLTGGAAPEAFF.

The J gene is TRBJ1-1, the V gene TRBV6-5, with 9 bases aligning to TRBD1. CDR1 and CDR2 from the germline V gene are MNHEY and SVGAGI. The V gene end was trimmed by 6 bases and the J gene end by 4 bases; junction bases not matched to a gene: 9. The CDR3 is 15 amino acids. The CDR3 here is CASRRPDRGSTEAFF. CDR3 DNA sequence: TGTGCCAGCAGACGTCCGGACAGGGGCAGCACTGAAGCTTTCTTT.

V and J are TRBV18 and TRBJ1-6, with TRBD1 matching 9 bases. The CDR3 has 16 amino acids. With 2 bases clipped from V and 10 bases from J, the junction kept 9 bases outside the gene matches. The germline V gene encodes CDR1 KGHSH and CDR2 LQKENI. This chain's CDR3 is CASSPKRDRENSPLHF. Here the CDR3 DNA reads TGTGCCAGCTCACCAAAGAGGGACAGGGAGAACTCACCCCTCCACTTT. Filled out from reference TRBV18 and TRBJ1-6, the complete variable domain reads NAGVMQNPRHLVRRRGQEARLRCSPMKGHSHVYWYRQLPEEGLKFMVYLQKENIIDESGMPKERFSAEFPKEGPSILRIQQVVRGDSAAYFCASSPKRDRENSPLHFGNGTRLTVT.

The CDR3 sequence: CASSPTPSGSSGEQFF. The CDR3 DNA is TGTGCCAGCAGTCCGACGCCTAGCGGGAGTTCAGGTGAGCAGTTCTTC. The rearrangement uses TRBV27 and TRBJ2-1; 10 bases agree with TRBD2. Germline CDR1 reads MNHEY; CDR2 reads SMNVEV (reference sequence). The CDR3 is made up of 16 amino acids. V shed 5 bases and J 9 bases; nucleotides not matched to a gene: 13.

The rearrangement uses TRBV6-2 or TRBV6-3 and TRBJ2-7; 7 bases fit TRBD1. CDR1 MNHEY and CDR2 SVGEGT come from the germline V gene. This CDR3 region has 17 residues. The junction had 18 bases not matched to a gene; V was cut back by 6 bases and J by 4 bases. CDR3 amino acids: CASSLLQTGTVNYEQYF. CDR3 nucleotides: TGTGCCAGCAGCTTACTTCAAACCGGGACAGTCAATTACGAGCAGTACTTC.